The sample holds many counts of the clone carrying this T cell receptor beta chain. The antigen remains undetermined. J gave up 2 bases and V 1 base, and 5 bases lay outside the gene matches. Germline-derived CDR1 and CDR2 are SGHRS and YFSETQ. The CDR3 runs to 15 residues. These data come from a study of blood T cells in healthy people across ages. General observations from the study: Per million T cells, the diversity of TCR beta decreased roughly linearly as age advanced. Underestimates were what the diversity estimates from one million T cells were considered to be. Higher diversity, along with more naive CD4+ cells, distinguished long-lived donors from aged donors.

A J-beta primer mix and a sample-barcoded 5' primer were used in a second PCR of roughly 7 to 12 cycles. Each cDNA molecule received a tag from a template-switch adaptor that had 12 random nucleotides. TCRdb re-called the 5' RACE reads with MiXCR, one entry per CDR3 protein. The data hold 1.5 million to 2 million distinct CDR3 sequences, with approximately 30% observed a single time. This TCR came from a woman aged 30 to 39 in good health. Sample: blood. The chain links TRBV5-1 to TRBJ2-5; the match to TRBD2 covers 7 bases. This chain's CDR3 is CASSLSGGGQETQYF. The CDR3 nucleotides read TGCGCCAGCAGCTTGAGCGGCGGGGGACAAGAGACCCAGTACTTC.